This entry concerns a single T cell receptor beta chain. TCRdb's table, derived via immunoSEQ multiplex PCR, lists solely in-frame clones and lacks some. The sample contains tens of thousands of clones, 94% of which appear only once. The sample originates from a study of OX40 agonist ivuxolimab in advanced cancers. Study background: Patients were infused with ivuxolimab every 2 weeks at 0.01 to 10 mg/kg. Subjects had a mean age of roughly 57 years, with a range of roughly 20 to 80; just over 80% were male.

Autoimmune disease history or systemic immunosuppression excluded patients. With baseline, cycle 4 day 1, and cycle 7 day 1 as timepoints, blood was sampled. This sequence was found in an adult with an advanced solid tumor such as melanoma, head and neck, liver or kidney cancer. The sample in question was CD4+ or CD8+ T cells sorted from blood, obtained in a trial of the OX40 agonist ivuxolimab.

CDR3 sequence (DNA): TGTGCCAGCAGCTTATCGGGCGGGACCACCTACGAGCAGTACTTC. This codes for CASSLSGGTTYEQYF. The V and J genes are TRBV7-3 and TRBJ2-7, with D possibly TRBD2 on 6 matching bases. Trimming removed 2 bases at V and 2 bases at J, with 13 bases between. The CDR3 runs to 15 residues. CDR1 and CDR2 from the germline V gene are SGHTA and FQGTGA. Filled out from reference TRBV7-3 and TRBJ2-7, the complete variable domain reads GAGVSQTPSNKVTEKGKYVELRCDPISGHTALYWYRQSLGQGPEFLIYFQGTGAADDSGLPNDRFFAVRPEGSVSTLKIQRTERGDSAVYLCASSLSGGTTYEQYFGPGTRLTVT.